This is a list of T cell receptor beta chains from one sample in a study of blood T cell repertoires in COVID-19. Sequencing used immunoSEQ multiplex PCR; TCRdb keeps in-frame clones, though not all of them. This table holds nearly 110,000 clones, over 80% found once. Sequencing used peripheral blood. These receptors were taken from a woman aged 30 to 39 with acute or convalescent COVID-19. The CDR3 runs from the conserved cysteine through the conserved F or W. The order of the fields is V gene, clone size, D gene, J gene, CDR3 DNA, CDR3 protein. D genes are given only for firm matches. Some rows mark clone size as missing; the rest say once, few, many or name a class of expanded clone.

>TRBV19|.|TRBD2|TRBJ2-5
TGTGCCAGTAAGACTAGCGGGCAGGAGACCCAGTACTTC
CASKTSGQETQYF
>TRBV10-1|once|.|TRBJ1-5
TGCGCCAGCAGTGAGTCGAATTCGGGGCAGCCCCAGCATTTT
CASSESNSGQPQHF
>TRBV7-3|.|TRBD1|TRBJ2-1
TGTGCCAGCAGCTTAGCCCCACATGCAGGGGGTATTGAGCAGTTCTTC
CASSLAPHAGGIEQFF
>TRBV7-2|.|TRBD2|TRBJ2-3
TGTGCCAGCAGCTTAATGGCTAGCGGGAGCGGCACAGATACGCAGTATTTT
CASSLMASGSGTDTQYF
>TRBV7-6|.|TRBD1|TRBJ2-2
TGTGCCAGCAGTCGACAGGGGGCCGCGAACACCGGGGAGCTGTTTTTT
CASSRQGAANTGELFF
>TRBV28|.|.|TRBJ2-7
TGTGCCAGCCGTCCTAATGCCCCCGACGAGCAGTACTTC
CASRPNAPDEQYF
>TRBV18|.|TRBD1|TRBJ2-7
TGTGCCAGCTCACCATTCGGGACAGGGGACTACGAGCAGTACTTC
CASSPFGTGDYEQYF
>TRBV30|.|.|TRBJ1-3
TGTGCCTGGAGTGTAATACAAAACACCATATATTTT
CAWSVIQNTIYF
>TRBV21-1|.|.|TRBJ1-2
TGTGCCAGCAGGCAACCGGGACTTATAAAGAACTATGGCTACACCTTC
CASRQPGLIKNYGYTF
>TRBV5-8|.|.|TRBJ1-1
TGTGCCAGCAGCTTAGAGGAACGAAACACTGAAGCTTTCTTT
CASSLEERNTEAFF
>TRBV6-6|.|.|TRBJ2-6
TGTGCCAGCAGTTCGACAGTCTCTGGGGCCAACGTCCTGACTTTC
CASSSTVSGANVLTF
>TRBV7-9|.|.|TRBJ1-4
TGTGCCAGCAGCCTAACTACAGGATTGATAACTAATGAAAAACTGTTTTTT
CASSLTTGLITNEKLFF
>TRBV10-3|few|.|TRBJ1-5
TGTGCCATCAGTGAGTCTGGACTTTATAGCAATCAGCCCCAGCATTTT
CAISESGLYSNQPQHF
>TRBV28|.|.|TRBJ2-7
TGTGCCAGCAGTTCCTTCGACGGGACCTACGAGCAGTACTTC
CASSSFDGTYEQYF
>TRBV12-1|.|.|TRBJ1-5
TGTGCCAGCAGCTTTGTTGTTTGCGGACAGCCCTCGAGCAATCAGCCCCAGCATTTT
CASSFVVCGQPSSNQPQHF
>TRBV5-4|few|.|TRBJ1-4
TGTGCCAGCAGCTTGGGGGTGCAACGCGGGGCAACTAATGAAAAACTGTTTTTT
CASSLGVQRGATNEKLFF
>TRBV7-6|once|.|TRBJ1-1
TGTGCCAGCAGCTTAGTCAAGGAGAGGGGGTTGAGTACTGAAGCTTTCTTT
CASSLVKERGLSTEAFF
>TRBV7-6|.|TRBD2|TRBJ2-1
TGTGCCAGCAGCTTAGGGTGGGCTAGCGGGGGGCTCTGGGATGAGCAGTTCTTC
CASSLGWASGGLWDEQFF
>TRBV27|.|.|TRBJ1-1
TGTGCCACCTTCAAGACTAACAGGGTTTGGACTGAAGCTTTCTTT
CATFKTNRVWTEAFF
>TRBV27|.|TRBD1|TRBJ2-1
TGTGCCAGCACCCGGGACAGTTTAACCTACAATGAGCAGTTCTTC
CASTRDSLTYNEQFF
>TRBV25-1|.|TRBD2|TRBJ2-3
TGTGCCAGCAGTGAGCCCGGGACTAGCGGACTAGATACGCAGTATTTT
CASSEPGTSGLDTQYF
>TRBV7-9|.|.|TRBJ1-5
TGTGCCAGCGCCGGGGGTAGCTATAGCAATCAGCCCCAGCATTTT
CASAGGSYSNQPQHF
>TRBV10-3|.|TRBD1|TRBJ1-1
TGTGCCATCAGGGACAGGGGGCGGGACACTGAAGCTTTCTTT
CAIRDRGRDTEAFF
>TRBV10-1|.|.|TRBJ1-5
TGCGCCAGCAGTATCAGGGGCGTCCAGCCCCAGCATTTT
CASSIRGVQPQHF
>TRBV11-2|.|.|TRBJ1-4
TGTGCCAGCAGACTACTGGCGGATGCAACTAATGAAAAACTGTTTTTT
CASRLLADATNEKLFF
>TRBV29-1|.|.|TRBJ1-3
TGCAGCGCTCGGCCGGGGGGTTCTGGAAACACCATATATTTT
CSARPGGSGNTIYF
>TRBV27|once|.|TRBJ2-1
TGTGCCAGCAGTTTACACGGCGAGGCAATAGATGAGCAGTTCTTC
CASSLHGEAIDEQFF
>TRBV29-1|.|TRBD2|TRBJ2-1
TGCAGCTTCTCACCCGCGGGCGGGAGTACCCACAATGAGCAGTTCTTC
CSFSPAGGSTHNEQFF
>TRBV28|once|TRBD2|TRBJ2-7
TGTGCCAGCAGCCCCGGGCCGGGGGGGCAGTACGAGCAGTACTTC
CASSPGPGGQYEQYF
>TRBV19|.|TRBD1|TRBJ2-7
TGTGCCAGTAGTATCCGCCACAAACTTCAGACAGGGGGCACGAGGGAGCAGTACTTC
CASSIRHKLQTGGTREQYF
>TRBV4-2|.|.|TRBJ1-6
TGTGCCAGCAGCACCACAGGGTCTGATTCACCCCTCCACTTT
CASSTTGSDSPLHF
>TRBV11-3|.|.|TRBJ1-1
TGTGCCAGCAGCTCCGGACAGCCGAACACTGAAGCTTTCTTT
CASSSGQPNTEAFF
>TRBV5-3|.|.|TRBJ2-2
TGTGCCAGAAGCTTGGTTTCTAGTCCGAACACCGGGGAGCTGTTTTTT
CARSLVSSPNTGELFF
>TRBV7-3|.|.|TRBJ1-6
TGTGCCAGCAGCTTAATTTCCCAGGGAAATTCACCCCTCCACTTT
CASSLISQGNSPLHF
>TRBV2|.|.|TRBJ1-6
TGTGCCAGCAGTGAGAGGGAGAGCTCCTATAATTCACCCCTCCACTTT
CASSERESSYNSPLHF
>TRBV3-1/TRBV3-2|once|TRBD1|TRBJ1-2
TGTGCCAGCAGCCCTCGGGGACAGACTAACTATGGCTACACCTTC
CASSPRGQTNYGYTF
>TRBV5-6|.|TRBD2|TRBJ2-1
TGTGCCAGCAGCTTGGGCCCCCAGCGGGGGGGCAATGAGCAGTTCTTC
CASSLGPQRGGNEQFF
>TRBV5-6|.|TRBD2|TRBJ2-7
TGTGCCAGCAGCTTGATTAAGGGATCGGGGGGCTACGAGCAGTACTTC
CASSLIKGSGGYEQYF
>TRBV30|few|TRBD1|TRBJ1-4
TGTGCCGGAAACAGGGGATTCGGTGAAAAACTGTTTTTT
CAGNRGFGEKLFF
>TRBV7-2|.|TRBD1|TRBJ2-1
TGTGCCAGCAGCTGGGACAGGGAATCTTACAATGAGCAGTTCTTC
CASSWDRESYNEQFF
>TRBV10-3|.|.|TRBJ2-1
TGTGCCATCAGTGAGTCGGAGGGTCGGAATGAGCAGTTCTTC
CAISESEGRNEQFF
>TRBV3-1/TRBV3-2|.|TRBD1|TRBJ2-5
TGTGCCAGCAGCCAAGCCCTGACAGGGAACCACGGAACCCAGTACTTC
CASSQALTGNHGTQYF
>TRBV23-1|.|.|TRBJ2-2
TGCGCCAGCAGTCAACCCGGGCTCCCCGGGACACCAGTTATCCGGGAGCTGTTTTTT
CASSQPGLPGTPVIRELFF
>TRBV7-9|.|.|TRBJ2-5
TGTGCCAGCAGCCAAGATGCGGAGACCCAGTACTTC
CASSQDAETQYF
>TRBV27|.|.|TRBJ1-1
TGTGCCAGCAGTTTAGTGGGGCCGAACACTGAAGCTTTCTTT
CASSLVGPNTEAFF
>TRBV24-1|.|.|TRBJ2-7
TGTGCCACCAGTGATTCCCTCTCCTACGAGCAGTACTTC
CATSDSLSYEQYF
>TRBV11-2|.|TRBD1|TRBJ1-3
TGTGCCAGCAGCCCCAGGGGGCTCACTGGAAACACCATATATTTT
CASSPRGLTGNTIYF
>TRBV19|.|.|TRBJ1-2
TGTGCCAGTAGGGGCAGGAACTATGGCTACACCTTC
CASRGRNYGYTF
>TRBV5-4|.|.|TRBJ1-1
TGTGCCAGCAGCCTTCCGGACAGCTTCCCCACTGAAGCTTTCTTT
CASSLPDSFPTEAFF
>TRBV19|.|.|TRBJ1-5
TGTGCCAGTAGTAACCAGTTCTTAAGCAATCAGCCCCAGCATTTT
CASSNQFLSNQPQHF
>TRBV28|.|.|TRBJ2-2
TGTGCCAGCAGTCCACCCGACTATTATGCGAACACCGGGGAGCTGTTTTTT
CASSPPDYYANTGELFF
>TRBV6-4|.|.|TRBJ1-2
TGTGCCAGCAGTGAACGAGTTGGCGGATACTATGGCTACACCTTC
CASSERVGGYYGYTF
>TRBV5-1|.|.|TRBJ2-7
TGCGCCAGCACTGAAGAGACAGATACTCCCTACGAGCAGTACTTC
CASTEETDTPYEQYF
>TRBV6-6|.|.|TRBJ1-1
.
CASSYVGQGAGTFF
>TRBV4-2|.|.|TRBJ1-2
TGTGCCAGCAGCCAAGATTCGGGCAGGGCGTACTATGGCTACACCTTC
CASSQDSGRAYYGYTF
>TRBV6-5|.|TRBD2|TRBJ2-7
TGTGCCAGCATGGTGGGGGGGTTAGGTTACGAGCAGTACTTC
CASMVGGLGYEQYF
>TRBV27|.|TRBD2|TRBJ2-1
TGTGCCAGGGGACTAGCGGGAGGTGTTAATGAGCAGTTCTTC
CARGLAGGVNEQFF
>TRBV4-1|once|TRBD1|TRBJ1-2
TGCGCCAGCAGCCAAGTTGGAGGGGGCTGGGATGGCTACACCTTC
CASSQVGGGWDGYTF